In its sample, the clone carrying this T cell receptor (beta chain) was seen a few times. These data are taken from a study of shared T cell receptors in the human thymus. CDR3 size: 16 residues. V lost 3 bases, J lost 6 bases, and 4 bases stayed unmatched. From germline, CDR1 is SGHAT and CDR2 FQNNGV. Produced via immunoSEQ multiplex PCR; TCRdb's table is partial and in-frame only. The sample lists 540,000 or so clones; more than 75% were seen once. The data also belong to a second study, concerning human thymus T cells. That study adds: From resections taken during corrective heart surgery, the thymus tissue was obtained. V and J gene usage appeared biased in thymic and blood repertoires. Unrelated individuals reportedly shared highly overlapping thymic TCR repertoires.

The chain recombines TRBV11-2 with TRBJ2-2, with 13 bases fitting TRBD2. The specimen was thymocytes. The origin of this receptor is a boy under three years old with a congenital heart defect. This CDR3 reads CASSLRGLAGSGELFF. CDR3 nucleotide sequence: TGTGCCAGCAGCTTGAGGGGACTAGCGGGATCCGGGGAGCTGTTTTTT.